The sequence of this TCR beta chain was determined in a study of PD-1 blockade in mismatch repair-deficient tumors. Only in-frame clones appear in the TCRdb table, and some are missing; sequencing was by immunoSEQ multiplex PCR. Here the sample spans 120,000 or so clones, 86% being singletons. Between the trimmed V and J ends, which lost 4 bases and 7 bases, there was a span of 14 bases. CDR1 is SQVTM, CDR2 ANQGSEA, per germline. The CDR3 sequence is 13 residues long. Sequencing was performed on peripheral blood, taken 44 weeks after starting pembrolizumab. The clonotype was recovered from an adult with mismatch repair-deficient cancer. The chain is built from TRBV29-1 and TRBJ2-1, with D perhaps matching TRBD1 (5 bases). The CDR3 sequence is CSVGDPPGNEQFF. In DNA form, the CDR3 reads TGCAGCGTTGGCGACCCCCCAGGGAATGAGCAGTTCTTC.